The 12 T cell receptor beta chains given below trace back to one sample, sequenced in a study of blood T cells in healthy people across ages. Through a sample-barcoded 5' primer and a J-beta primer mix, a second PCR was run for about 7 to 12 cycles. MiXCR was run by TCRdb on the 5' RACE reads, yielding one entry per CDR3 protein. The sample records about 970,000 distinct CDR3 sequences, roughly 51% being singletons. The specimen sequenced was blood. These receptors came from a woman aged 60-75 years in good health.

The table lists this clonotype with a few counts. The chain carries TRBV7-9 and TRBJ1-2, with TRBD1 identical over 12 bases. V gave up 2 bases and J gave up 8 bases; unmatched junction bases: 9. Per germline, CDR1 SEHNR and CDR2 FQNEAQ (reference sequence). The CDR3 is 16 residues long. The CDR3 DNA reads as TGTGCCAGCAGCTTAAAAGCGGGACAGGGGGCATGGGGCTACACCTTC. This translates into CASSLKAGQGAWGYTF. The full variable domain, its missing parts supplied by reference TRBV7-9 and TRBJ1-2, is DTGVSQNPRHKITKRGQNVTFRCDPISEHNRLYWYRQTLGQGPEFLTYFQNEAQLEKSRLLSDRFSAERPKGSFSTLEIQRTEQGDSAMYLCASSLKAGQGAWGYTFGSGTRLTVV.

The rearrangement uses TRBV20-1 and TRBJ2-1; D not resolved. Per the germline V gene, CDR1 is DFQATT and CDR2 is SNEGSKA (reference sequence). This CDR3 spans 10 amino acids. The V end was cut by 6 bases, the J end by 6 bases, with 6 bases between. CDR3 sequence (DNA): TGCAGTGCCCAAAGCAATGAGCAGTTCTTC. Its translation: CSAQSNEQFF.

The chain recombines TRBV7-8 with TRBJ1-1; no firm D call. CDR1 SGHVS and CDR2 FQNEAQ come from the germline V gene. V gave up 5 bases and J gave up 6 bases, with 13 bases separating them. This CDR3 has 13 residues. CDR3 sequence: CASSPQRAAEAFF. The CDR3 DNA is TGTGCCAGCAGCCCCCAAAGGGCGGCTGAAGCTTTCTTT.

This chain uses TRBV30 with TRBJ2-6, with 9 bases identical to TRBD2. The V gene's germline CDR1 is GTSNPN and CDR2 SVGIG (reference sequence). The trim removed 1 base at V and 0 bases at J, leaving 4 bases unmatched. This CDR3 contains 17 residues. The CDR3 DNA reads as TGTGCCTGGAGTGCCCTAGCGGGGACCTCTGGGGCCAACGTCCTGACTTTC. The encoded protein is CAWSALAGTSGANVLTF.

CDR3: CASSKNRGPATNEKLFF. The CDR3 DNA is TGTGCCAGCAGCAAAAACAGGGGACCTGCAACTAATGAAAAACTGTTTTTT. J is TRBJ1-4 and V is TRBV27; TRBD1 matches at 7 bases. V was pared by 6 bases and J by 0 bases, with 10 bases of the junction left unmatched. Germline V gene sequence: CDR1 MNHEY, CDR2 SMNVEV (reference sequence). The CDR3 is 17 residues long.

As for this clonotype: Its ends do not fully match the called genes, so a read error is possible. The chain employs TRBV7-8 and TRBJ2-3; D perhaps matches TRBD1 (6 bases). The length of the CDR3 is 14 residues. The germline gives CDR1 SGHVS, CDR2 FQNEAQ. The CDR3 DNA is TGTGCCAACAGCCGGGACACACGGTTGGATACGCAGTATTTT. Protein product: CANSRDTRLDTQYF.

With regard to this clonotype: Relative to the germline gene, one junction end is altered; a read error may explain this. The gene calls are TRBV3-1 and TRBJ2-3, with 8 bases fitting TRBD1. The germline gives CDR1 LGHDT, CDR2 YNNKEL (reference sequence). CDR3 size: 14 residues. The CDR3: CASSLTGGTGTQYF. Written as DNA, the CDR3 is TGTGCCAGCAGCCTAACAGGGGGGACAGGTACGCAGTATTTT.

The V and J genes are TRBV25-1 and TRBJ1-1, with D uncertain. CDR3 size: 13 residues. Per germline, CDR1 MGHDK and CDR2 SYGVNS. The V and J ends lost 2 bases and 2 bases respectively, with 6 bases between them. In DNA form, the CDR3 reads TGTGCCAGCAGTGAAATCGGAAACACTGAAGCTTTCTTT. This gives the protein CASSEIGNTEAFF.

The gene calls are TRBV30 and TRBJ1-5; the D is unclear. V lost 1 base, J lost 3 bases, and 7 bases lay in between. CDR1 GTSNPN and CDR2 SVGIG come from the germline V gene (reference sequence). The CDR3 consists of 13 residues. CDR3 in amino acids: CAWSAQNNQPQHF. Written as DNA, the CDR3 is TGTGCCTGGAGTGCACAGAACAATCAGCCCCAGCATTTT.

This clonotype was detected only a few times. The chain couples TRBV4-2 to TRBJ1-4, with 7 positions matching TRBD1. This CDR3 spans 15 amino acids. V lost 1 base, J lost 5 bases, and 4 bases stayed unmatched. Germline lookup yields CDR1 LGHNA and CDR2 YNFKEQ. The CDR3 coding sequence is TGTGCCAGCAGCCAAGCCGGACAGGCGAATGAAAAACTGTTTTTT. As protein: CASSQAGQANEKLFF.

This chain uses TRBV28 with TRBJ1-4; D ambiguous. The CDR3 is 11 amino acids. Germline CDR1 and CDR2: MDHEN and SYDVKM. Between the trimmed V and J ends, which lost 6 bases and 5 bases, there was a span of 4 bases. CDR3 protein: CASSSNEKLFF. The CDR3 DNA reads TGTGCCAGCAGCTCCAATGAAAAACTGTTTTTT.

The chain combines TRBV7-9 with TRBJ2-5, with D possibly matching TRBD2 (5 bases). The length of the CDR3 is 14 residues. The V end lost 4 bases, the J end lost 3 bases, and 12 bases lay between the germline ends. CDR1 is SEHNR, CDR2 FQNEAQ, per germline (reference sequence). The CDR3 sequence: CASSSASGKETQYF. The DNA of the CDR3 is TGTGCCAGCAGCTCCGCCAGCGGTAAAGAGACCCAGTACTTC.